These 19 T cell receptor beta chains came from one sample sequenced in a study of shared clonotypes between healthy human individuals. Clones were sequenced by immunoSEQ multiplex PCR, and TCRdb holds only the in-frame ones, with some missing. The sample contains around 1.5 million clones, approximately 98% of which appear only once. Sequencing was carried out using naive CD4+ T cells sorted from blood. The subset here: CD45RA+ positively selected. Source of these receptors: a man aged 30 to 39 in good health.

V is TRBV28 and J is TRBJ1-3, with D maybe TRBD1 (5 bases). The V end lost 4 bases, the J end lost 0 bases, and 13 bases lay between the germline ends. Per the germline V gene, CDR1 is MDHEN and CDR2 is SYDVKM. The length of the CDR3 is 16 residues. CDR3 region: CASSSPAGGSGNTIYF. In DNA form, the CDR3 reads TGTGCCAGCAGTTCCCCCGCGGGGGGCTCTGGAAACACCATATATTTT.

This rearrangement joins TRBV11-2 to TRBJ2-1, with 7 bases fitting TRBD1. The germline CDR1 and CDR2 sequences are SGHAT and FQNNGV. The V segment lost 1 base and the J segment 8 bases; nucleotides outside the gene matches: 5. CDR3 length: 14 amino acids. For the CDR3, the DNA is TGTGCCAGCAGCTTAGTGACAGGGAAGGATGAGCAGTTCTTC. Amino acid sequence: CASSLVTGKDEQFF. Variable domain in full (rest from reference TRBV11-2 and TRBJ2-1): EAGVAQSPRYKIIEKRQSVAFWCNPISGHATLYWYQQILGQGPKLLIQFQNNGVVDDSQLPKDRFSAERLKGVDSTLKIQPAKLEDSAVYLCASSLVTGKDEQFFGPGTRLTVL.

The V and J genes are TRBV6-1 and TRBJ1-5, with 7 bases identical to TRBD1. Looked up from germline, CDR1 is MNHNS and CDR2 is SASEGT. CDR3 length: 14 residues. The J segment lost 3 bases and the V segment lost 6 bases, leaving 5 bases of the junction unmatched. CDR3 protein: CASSGDRVNQPQHF. DNA of the CDR3: TGTGCCAGCAGCGGAGACAGGGTCAATCAGCCCCAGCATTTT.

This chain links TRBV28 with TRBJ2-7; D possibly uses TRBD1 or TRBD2 (5 bases each). V gave up 7 bases and J gave up 3 bases, with 19 bases separating them. The CDR3 is made up of 15 amino acids. Germline CDR1 and CDR2: MDHEN and SYDVKM. CDR3 amino acids: CASTWAGRGDYEQYF. The CDR3 coding sequence is TGTGCCAGCACCTGGGCGGGCAGAGGGGACTACGAGCAGTACTTC.

This chain links TRBV19 with TRBJ1-4; D remains unclear. V lost 6 bases to trimming and J lost 5 bases, with 22 bases between them. Germline CDR1 and CDR2: LNHDA and SQIVND (reference sequence). The CDR3 is 17 residues long. The CDR3 sequence: CASSEPLRGAANEKLFF. CDR3 nucleotide sequence: TGTGCCAGTAGCGAGCCACTCCGGGGAGCGGCGAATGAAAAACTGTTTTTT.

On this clone: The same CDR3 also results from other DNA sequences found in this sample. The genes are TRBV18 and TRBJ2-1, with D unclear. Germline-derived CDR1 and CDR2 are KGHSH and LQKENI. With 2 bases removed from V and 6 bases from J, the gap between germline ends came to 8 bases. The CDR3 extends over 13 amino acids. DNA of the CDR3: TGTGCCAGCTCACCAGGAAGAGCCAATGAGCAGTTCTTC. Translating gives CASSPGRANEQFF.

This clone occurred once. CDR3 loop: CASRAGFVDYGYTF. DNA of the CDR3: TGTGCCAGCCGAGCAGGGTTTGTGGACTATGGCTACACCTTC. This sequence joins TRBV2 and TRBJ1-2, with TRBD1 as a possible D gene (5 bases). V dropped 8 bases and J dropped 3 bases, with 16 bases sitting between them. There are 14 residues in the CDR3. Germline CDR1 is SNHLY and CDR2 is FYNNEI. Based on the CDR3 plus reference TRBV2 and TRBJ1-2, the full variable domain is EPEVTQTPSHQVTQMGQEVILRCVPISNHLYFYWYRQILGQKVEFLVSFYNNEISEKSEIFDDQFSVERPDGSNFTLKIRSTKLEDSAMYFCASRAGFVDYGYTFGSGTRLTVV.

This chain uses TRBV25-1 with TRBJ2-1; 8 nucleotides line up with TRBD2. The CDR3 is made up of 15 amino acids. Trimming at V came to 5 bases and at J to 5 bases, leaving 8 bases not matched to a gene. The germline gives CDR1 MGHDK, CDR2 SYGVNS. CDR3 residues: CASSPRGRLNNEQFF. In DNA form, the CDR3 reads TGTGCCAGCAGTCCACGCGGGAGGCTCAACAATGAGCAGTTCTTC.

The chain is built from TRBV5-6 and TRBJ1-5; D unresolved. From germline, CDR1 is SGHDT and CDR2 YYEEEE. V lost 1 base to trimming and J lost 0 bases, with 8 bases between them. This CDR3 has 15 residues. For the CDR3, the DNA is TGTGCCAGCAGCTTGAGCCCCCGTAGCAATCAGCCCCAGCATTTT. Translated: CASSLSPRSNQPQHF.

For the CDR3, the DNA is TGCGCCAGCAGCCAAGAACGAGATACGCAGTATTTT. Amino acids: CASSQERDTQYF. The chain uses TRBV4-3 and TRBJ2-3, with unresolved D. The germline gives CDR1 LGHNA, CDR2 YSLEER. The ends were cut back, 0 bases at V and 5 bases at J, with 3 bases in the middle. The CDR3 sequence is 12 residues long.

The chain recombines TRBV28 with TRBJ2-5; no reliable D call. CDR1 is MDHEN and CDR2 is SYDVKM in the germline V gene. The CDR3 contains 13 residues. V was cut by 3 bases and J by 0 bases, with 5 bases left in between. As DNA, the CDR3 is TGTGCCAGCAGTTTCGGTAACCAAGAGACCCAGTACTTC. Its protein is CASSFGNQETQYF.

The V call is TRBV27, the J call TRBJ1-4; TRBD1 matches at 8 bases. The V segment lost 0 bases and the J segment 8 bases; nucleotides outside the gene matches: 5. The CDR3 is made up of 15 amino acids. Germline CDR1 reads MNHEY; CDR2 reads SMNVEV (reference sequence). The CDR3 sequence is CASSLSYQGAEKLFF. In nucleotides, the CDR3 is TGTGCCAGCAGTTTATCCTATCAGGGGGCGGAAAAACTGTTTTTT.

This sequence joins TRBV5-4 and TRBJ2-7, with TRBD1 as a possible D gene (6 bases). This CDR3 is 13 amino acids long. Trimming removed 3 bases at V and 7 bases at J, with 14 bases between. Germline V gene sequence: CDR1 SGHNT, CDR2 YYREEE (reference sequence). CDR3 region: CASSSKQGYEQYF. CDR3 in DNA: TGTGCCAGCAGCTCTAAGCAGGGGTATGAGCAGTACTTC.

The rearrangement links TRBV27 to TRBJ1-5; 9 nucleotides line up with TRBD1. CDR1 is MNHEY and CDR2 is SMNVEV in the germline V gene (reference sequence). J lost 7 bases, V lost 8 bases, and 12 bases had no gene match. The CDR3 is made up of 15 amino acids. The CDR3 DNA follows: TGTGCCAGCCGACCCGGTTCGGACAGGGGACAGCCCCAGCATTTT. Protein: CASRPGSDRGQPQHF.

J is TRBJ2-1 and V is TRBV25-1; a possible D gene is TRBD2 (6 bases). There are 16 residues in the CDR3. The V gene lost 4 bases and the J gene lost 0 bases, with 13 bases spanning the gap. Per germline, CDR1 MGHDK and CDR2 SYGVNS. The CDR3 spells CASSVSSASSYNEQFF. Written as DNA, the CDR3 is TGTGCCAGCAGTGTATCTAGCGCAAGCTCCTACAATGAGCAGTTCTTC. Variable domain in full (rest from reference TRBV25-1 and TRBJ2-1): EADIYQTPRYLVIGTGKKITLECSQTMGHDKMYWYQQDPGMELHLIHYSYGVNSTEKGDLSSESTVSRIRTEHFPLTLESARPSHTSQYLCASSVSSASSYNEQFFGPGTRLTVL.

The CDR3: CASGSTRDSKLYGYTF. CDR3 in DNA: TGTGCTAGTGGTTCGACCCGGGACAGCAAGCTCTATGGCTACACCTTC. The chain has TRBV12-5 and TRBJ1-2; 7 bases map to TRBD1. The CDR3 is 16 residues long. Trimming cost V 4 bases and J 4 bases; bases outside gene matches: 12. From germline, CDR1 is LGHNT and CDR2 FRNRAP.

The V gene is TRBV6-4, the J gene TRBJ1-2; D gene unclear. Germline-derived CDR1 and CDR2 are MRHNA and SNTAGT. V gave up 0 bases and J gave up 13 bases, with 18 bases separating them. The CDR3 sequence is 14 residues long. Written as DNA, the CDR3 is TGTGCCAGCAGTGACTCTGGGAGACCCGAAGGGTCCACCTTC. It encodes CASSDSGRPEGSTF.

The chain uses TRBV7-2 and TRBJ1-1; D unclear. Germline assignment: CDR1 SGHTA and CDR2 FQGNSA. The CDR3 spans 16 residues. Trimming stripped 2 bases from V and 2 bases from J, with 15 bases between. CDR3 in amino acids: CASSLISMGSNTEAFF. Written as DNA, the CDR3 is TGTGCCAGCAGCTTAATCTCCATGGGCTCAAACACTGAAGCTTTCTTT.

CDR3 sequence: CASEGGYYEQYF. The CDR3 DNA reads TGTGCCAGCGAGGGGGGGTACTACGAGCAGTACTTC. This chain uses TRBV7-9 with TRBJ2-7; tentatively, D is TRBD2 (7 bases). The length of the CDR3 is 12 residues. Germline values: CDR1 SEHNR, CDR2 FQNEAQ (reference sequence). V lost 8 bases and J 3 bases, leaving 11 bases between the germline ends.